The clone carrying this TCR beta chain was found once. This entry belongs to a study of blood T cell repertoires in COVID-19. Study-level information: Italy, Spain and the United States were the sources of the convalescent and acute COVID-19 samples. Nucleic acid was either cDNA or gDNA, and it came from T cells, B-cell-depleted T cells, or PBMCs.

In the original workflow: Quantification of nucleated cells was approximated via reference gene primer amplification. Sequenced by immunoSEQ multiplex PCR; TCRdb stores in-frame clones only, minus some. That table furnishes V, J and clone size, whereas the DNA furnished D and trimming. The sample yields 200,000 to 300,000 clones, about 84% seen once. The germline gives CDR1 SGHTA, CDR2 FQGNSA. The CDR3 runs 12 residues. Trimming stripped 8 bases from V and 8 bases from J, with 12 bases between. This TCR derives from a woman aged 80 or over with acute or convalescent COVID-19. The chain uses TRBV7-2 and TRBJ1-4; D gene uncertain. Sequenced material: peripheral blood. The CDR3: CASGRGNEKLFF. As DNA, the CDR3 is TGTGCCAGCGGGAGAGGAAACGAAAAACTGTTTTTT.